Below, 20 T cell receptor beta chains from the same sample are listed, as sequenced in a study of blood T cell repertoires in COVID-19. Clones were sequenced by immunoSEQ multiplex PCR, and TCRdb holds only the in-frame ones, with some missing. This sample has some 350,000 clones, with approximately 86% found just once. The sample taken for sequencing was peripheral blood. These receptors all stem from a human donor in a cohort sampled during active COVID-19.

CDR3 in amino acids: CASTTTGMGTEAFF. The CDR3 bases are TGCGCCAGCACCACGACGGGGATGGGGACTGAAGCTTTCTTT. The chain recombines TRBV5-1 with TRBJ1-1; no definite D call. This CDR3 spans 14 amino acids. The V end was cut by 6 bases, the J end by 5 bases, with 17 bases between. Germline CDR1 SGHRS, CDR2 YFSETQ.

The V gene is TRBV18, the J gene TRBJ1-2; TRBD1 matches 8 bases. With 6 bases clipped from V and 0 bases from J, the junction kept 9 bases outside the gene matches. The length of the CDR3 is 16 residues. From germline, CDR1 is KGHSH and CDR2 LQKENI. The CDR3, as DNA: TGTGCCAGCTCTCCTCAGGGGGCAGTAGCTAACTATGGCTACACCTTC. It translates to CASSPQGAVANYGYTF.

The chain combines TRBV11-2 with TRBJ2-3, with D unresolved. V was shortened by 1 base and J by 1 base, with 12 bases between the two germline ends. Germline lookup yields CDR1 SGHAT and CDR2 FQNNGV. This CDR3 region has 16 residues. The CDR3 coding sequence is TGTGCCAGCAGCTTAGGGGTGCACTATGGCACAGATACGCAGTATTTT. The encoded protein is CASSLGVHYGTDTQYF.

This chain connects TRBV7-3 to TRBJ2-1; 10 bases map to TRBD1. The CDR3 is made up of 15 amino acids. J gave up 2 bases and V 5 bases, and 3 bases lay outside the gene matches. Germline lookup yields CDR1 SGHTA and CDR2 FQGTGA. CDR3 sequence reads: CASSPGTGAYNEQFF. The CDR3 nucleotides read TGTGCCAGCAGCCCCGGGACAGGGGCCTACAATGAGCAGTTCTTC.

The CDR3 loop reads CASRKLGGLLYF. Here the CDR3 DNA reads TGTGCCAGCAGAAAGCTGGGAGGACTTTTGTACTTC. The gene calls are TRBV27 and TRBJ2-7; D might be TRBD2 (6 bases). The CDR3 spans 12 residues. Germline CDR1 is MNHEY and CDR2 is SMNVEV (reference sequence). With 6 bases removed from V and 12 bases from J, the gap between germline ends came to 18 bases.

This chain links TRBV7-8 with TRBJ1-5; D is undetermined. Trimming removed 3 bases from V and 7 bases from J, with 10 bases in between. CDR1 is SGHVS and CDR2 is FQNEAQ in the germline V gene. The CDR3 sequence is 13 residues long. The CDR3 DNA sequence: TGTGCCAGCAGCTTGCGAGTGGGCCAGCCCCAGCATTTT. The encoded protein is CASSLRVGQPQHF.

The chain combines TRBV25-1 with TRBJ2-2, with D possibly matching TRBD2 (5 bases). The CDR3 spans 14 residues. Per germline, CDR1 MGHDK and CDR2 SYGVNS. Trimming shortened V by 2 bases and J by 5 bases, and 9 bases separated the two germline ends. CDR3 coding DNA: TGTGCCAGCAGTGAACTAGCTAAGACCGGGGAGCTGTTTTTT. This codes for CASSELAKTGELFF. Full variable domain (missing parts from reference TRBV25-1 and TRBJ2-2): EADIYQTPRYLVIGTGKKITLECSQTMGHDKMYWYQQDPGMELHLIHYSYGVNSTEKGDLSSESTVSRIRTEHFPLTLESARPSHTSQYLCASSELAKTGELFFGEGSRLTVL.

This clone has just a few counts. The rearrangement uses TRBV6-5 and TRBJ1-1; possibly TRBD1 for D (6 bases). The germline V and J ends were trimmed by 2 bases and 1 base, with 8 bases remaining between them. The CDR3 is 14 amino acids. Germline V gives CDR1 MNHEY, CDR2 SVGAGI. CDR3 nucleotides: TGTGCCAGCAGTTACGGGGACACGAACACTGAAGCTTTCTTT. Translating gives CASSYGDTNTEAFF.

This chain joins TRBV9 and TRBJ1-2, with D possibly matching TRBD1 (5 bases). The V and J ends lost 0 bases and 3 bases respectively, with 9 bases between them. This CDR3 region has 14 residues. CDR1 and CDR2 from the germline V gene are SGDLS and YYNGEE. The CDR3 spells CASSVGGRDYGYTF. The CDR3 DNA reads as TGTGCCAGCAGCGTAGGGGGCAGAGACTATGGCTACACCTTC.

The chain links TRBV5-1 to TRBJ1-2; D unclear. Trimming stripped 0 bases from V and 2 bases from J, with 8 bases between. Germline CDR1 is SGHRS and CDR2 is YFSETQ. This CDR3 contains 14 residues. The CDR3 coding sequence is TGCGCCAGCAGCTTGGTGGGCAGCAACTATGGCTACACCTTC. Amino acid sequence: CASSLVGSNYGYTF. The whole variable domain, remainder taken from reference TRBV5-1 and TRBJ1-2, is KAGVTQTPRYLIKTRGQQVTLSCSPISGHRSVSWYQQTPGQGLQFLFEYFSETQRNKGNFPGRFSGRQFSNSRSEMNVSTLELGDSALYLCASSLVGSNYGYTFGSGTRLTVV.

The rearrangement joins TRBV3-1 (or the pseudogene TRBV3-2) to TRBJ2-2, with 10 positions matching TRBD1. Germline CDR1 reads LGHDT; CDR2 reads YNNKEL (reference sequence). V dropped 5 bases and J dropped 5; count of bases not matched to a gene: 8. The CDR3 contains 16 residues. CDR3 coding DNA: TGTGCCAGCAGCTATACCGGGACAGGGGATACCGGGGAGCTGTTTTTT. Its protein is CASSYTGTGDTGELFF.

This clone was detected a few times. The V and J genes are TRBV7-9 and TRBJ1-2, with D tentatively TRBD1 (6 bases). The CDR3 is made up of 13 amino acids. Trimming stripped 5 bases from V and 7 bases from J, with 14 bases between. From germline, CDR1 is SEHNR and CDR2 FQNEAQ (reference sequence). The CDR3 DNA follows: TGTGCCAGCAGCGAGACAGGTTACCGTGGCTACACCTTC. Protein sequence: CASSETGYRGYTF.

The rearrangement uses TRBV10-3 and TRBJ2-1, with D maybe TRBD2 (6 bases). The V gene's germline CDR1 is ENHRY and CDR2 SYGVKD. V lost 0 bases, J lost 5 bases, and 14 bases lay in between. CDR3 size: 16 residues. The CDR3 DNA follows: TGTGCCATCAGTGAGTCTGGGGGGAATAGGGACAATGAGCAGTTCTTC. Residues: CAISESGGNRDNEQFF.

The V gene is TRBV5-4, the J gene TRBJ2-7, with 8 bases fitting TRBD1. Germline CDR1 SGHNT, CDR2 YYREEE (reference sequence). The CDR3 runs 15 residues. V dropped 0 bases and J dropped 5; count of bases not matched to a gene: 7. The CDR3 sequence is CASSLASGGKDEQYF. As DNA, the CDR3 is TGTGCCAGCAGCTTGGCATCAGGGGGCAAGGACGAGCAGTACTTC.

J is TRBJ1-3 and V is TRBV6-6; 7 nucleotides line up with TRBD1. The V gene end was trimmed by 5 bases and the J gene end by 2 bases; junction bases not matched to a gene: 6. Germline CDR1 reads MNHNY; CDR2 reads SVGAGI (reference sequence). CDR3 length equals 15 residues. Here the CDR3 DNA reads TGTGCCAGCAGTCCACAGGGGATTGCTGGAAACACCATATATTTT. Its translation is CASSPQGIAGNTIYF.

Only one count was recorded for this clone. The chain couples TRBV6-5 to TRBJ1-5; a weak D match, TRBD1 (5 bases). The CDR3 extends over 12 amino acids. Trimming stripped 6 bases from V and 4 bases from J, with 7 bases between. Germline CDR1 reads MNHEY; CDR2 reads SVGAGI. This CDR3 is CASSRQNQPQHF. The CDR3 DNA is TGTGCCAGCAGCCGACAGAATCAGCCCCAGCATTTT.

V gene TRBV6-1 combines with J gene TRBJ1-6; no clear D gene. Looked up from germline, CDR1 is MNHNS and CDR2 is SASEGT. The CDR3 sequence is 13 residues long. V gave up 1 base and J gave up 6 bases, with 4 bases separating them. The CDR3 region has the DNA TGTGCCAGCAGTGAAGGGAGTAATTCACCCCTCCACTTT. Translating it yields CASSEGSNSPLHF.

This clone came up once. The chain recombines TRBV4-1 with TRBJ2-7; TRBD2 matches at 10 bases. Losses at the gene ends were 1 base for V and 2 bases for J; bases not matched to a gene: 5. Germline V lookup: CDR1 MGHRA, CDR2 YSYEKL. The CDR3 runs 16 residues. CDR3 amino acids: CASSQGWTSGPYEQYF. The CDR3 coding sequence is TGCGCCAGCAGCCAAGGGTGGACTAGCGGCCCCTACGAGCAGTACTTC.

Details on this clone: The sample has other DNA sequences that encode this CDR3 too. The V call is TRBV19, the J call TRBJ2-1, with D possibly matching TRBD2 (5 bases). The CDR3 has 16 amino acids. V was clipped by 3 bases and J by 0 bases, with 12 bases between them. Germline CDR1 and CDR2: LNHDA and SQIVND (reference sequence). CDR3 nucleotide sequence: TGTGCCAGTAGTATTGGCGGGTTAAGCTCCTACAATGAGCAGTTCTTC. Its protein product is CASSIGGLSSYNEQFF.

The CDR3 DNA reads TGTGCCAGCAGCTTAGGGACACCTAGCACAGATACGCAGTATTTT. Translating it yields CASSLGTPSTDTQYF. The chain recombines TRBV7-9 with TRBJ2-3; perhaps TRBD1 as D (5 bases). Germline CDR1 reads SEHNR; CDR2 reads FQNEAQ (reference sequence). The CDR3 contains 15 residues. V dropped 1 base and J dropped 0 bases, with 8 bases sitting between them.